These T cell receptor beta chains were read from a single sample in a study of blood T cells in healthy people across ages. TCRdb processed the 5' RACE reads anew with MiXCR; each CDR3 protein has one entry. The sample carries over a million distinct CDR3 sequences, about 45% recorded once. Sequencing input: blood. The origin of the receptors is a young woman in good health. The CDR3 runs from the conserved cysteine through the conserved F or W. A D gene is named only where the DNA matches it firmly. For some rows the clone size is stated as once, few or many, or as a class when expanded; others skip it.

D gene	J gene	clone size	V gene	CDR3 protein	CDR3 DNA
-	TRBJ2-7	-	TRBV12-3/TRBV12-4	CASSRQGLGEQYF	TGTGCCAGCAGTAGACAGGGACTCGGCGAGCAGTACTTC
-	TRBJ1-4	-	TRBV7-2	CASSSDPYEKLFF	TGTGCCAGCAGCTCGGACCCATATGAAAAACTGTTTTTT
-	TRBJ2-1	once	TRBV6-6	CASSGELNEQFF	TGTGCCAGCTCGGGCGAACTCAATGAGCAGTTCTTC
TRBD2	TRBJ2-1	-	TRBV3-1	CAGSLGLAGFEQFF	TGTGCCGGCAGCCTCGGACTAGCGGGGTTCGAGCAGTTCTTC
-	TRBJ1-2	-	TRBV12-3/TRBV12-4	CASTIGTLGGYTF	TGTGCCAGCACCATAGGGACATTAGGAGGCTACACCTTC
-	TRBJ1-2	few	TRBV4-1	CASSQVPGTQVANYGYTF	TGCGCCAGCAGCCAAGTTCCCGGGACGCAAGTTGCTAACTATGGCTACACCTTC
-	TRBJ1-2	few	TRBV7-2	CASSPTISTIGYTF	TGTGCCAGCAGCCCGACTATTTCAACTATAGGCTACACCTTC
TRBD2	TRBJ2-5	-	TRBV20-1	CSARAGLAGGQETQYF	TGCAGTGCTAGAGCGGGACTAGCGGGGGGACAAGAGACCCAGTACTTC
-	TRBJ1-5	few	TRBV6-2/TRBV6-3	CATTRGRQPQHF	TGTGCCACTACCAGGGGTCGGCAGCCCCAGCATTTT
-	TRBJ2-7	-	TRBV24-1	CATSVGNNEQYF	TGTGCCACCAGTGTCGGAAACAATGAGCAGTACTTC
-	TRBJ2-3	-	TRBV12-3/TRBV12-4	CASSPTGSTQYF	TGTGCCAGCAGTCCCACAGGGAGTACGCAGTATTTT
-	TRBJ2-5	-	TRBV4-2	CASSQESPGTLPGETQYF	TGTGCCAGCAGCCAAGAGTCGCCCGGGACTCTGCCGGGAGAGACCCAGTACTTC
TRBD2	TRBJ2-5	-	TRBV2	CASSGERTSRETQYF	TGTGCCAGCAGTGGCGAGAGGACTAGTCGTGAGACCCAGTACTTC
-	TRBJ2-1	few	TRBV3-1	CASSQDPKIFSYNEQFF	TGTGCCAGCAGCCAAGATCCAAAGATCTTCTCCTACAATGAGCAGTTCTTC
-	TRBJ2-5	many	TRBV7-2	CASSLFQEETQYF	TGTGCCAGCAGCTTATTTCAGGAGGAGACCCAGTACTTC
-	TRBJ2-7	many	TRBV28	CASSLSRLAGSYEQYF	TGTGCCAGCAGTTTATCGAGGCTAGCCGGCTCCTACGAGCAGTACTTC
TRBD1	TRBJ2-5	-	TRBV9	CASSTQGSVETQYF	TGTGCCAGCAGCACACAGGGGAGTGTGGAGACCCAGTACTTC
-	TRBJ2-1	-	TRBV12-3/TRBV12-4	CASTIYLYEQFF	TGTGCCAGCACCATATACCTATATGAGCAGTTCTTC
-	TRBJ2-2	few	TRBV28	CASRRDTGELFF	TGTGCCAGCAGGAGGGACACCGGGGAGCTGTTTTTT
-	TRBJ2-3	-	TRBV7-9	CASSDITGDTQYF	TGTGCCAGCAGCGACATTACCGGAGATACGCAGTATTTT
-	TRBJ1-2	-	TRBV7-2	CASSLATGGNYGYTF	TGTGCCAGCAGCTTAGCGACAGGTGGTAACTATGGCTACACCTTC
-	TRBJ2-1	few	TRBV4-1	CASSHPTHDEQFF	TGCGCCAGCAGCCACCCGACCCATGATGAGCAGTTCTTC
-	TRBJ2-7	many	TRBV20-1	CSARELGTGYEQYF	TGCAGTGCTAGAGAATTAGGGACCGGTTACGAGCAGTACTTC
TRBD1	TRBJ1-2	-	TRBV20-1	CSERQGGYGYTF	TGCAGTGAACGACAGGGCGGCTATGGCTACACCTTC
TRBD1	TRBJ2-1	-	TRBV13	CASSLGTGDKETQFF	TGTGCCAGCAGCCTCGGGACAGGTGATAAAGAGACCCAGTTCTTC
-	TRBJ2-1	-	TRBV7-9	CASSSTGRGFSSYNEQFF	TGTGCCAGCAGCTCTACCGGCAGGGGATTCAGCTCCTACAATGAGCAGTTCTTC
TRBD2	TRBJ2-3	-	TRBV9	CASSVDGRGADTQYF	TGTGCCAGCAGCGTAGATGGTCGGGGGGCAGATACGCAGTATTTT
-	TRBJ2-7	-	TRBV7-9	CASSLRTIYEQYF	TGTGCCAGCAGCTTAAGGACCATCTACGAGCAGTACTTC
-	TRBJ2-7	-	TRBV7-6	CASSLGGITYEQYF	TGTGCCAGCAGCTTAGGAGGGATCACCTACGAGCAGTACTTC
TRBD1	TRBJ2-1	few	TRBV7-9	CASSLFGDRGDEQFF	TGTGCCAGCAGCTTATTCGGGGACAGGGGCGATGAGCAGTTCTTC
-	TRBJ2-7	-	TRBV20-1	CSASLKYEQYF	TGCAGTGCTAGTTTAAAGTACGAGCAGTACTTC
-	TRBJ2-7	few	TRBV29-1	CSARGRNAYNEQYF	TGCAGCGCCCGGGGACGGAATGCCTACAATGAGCAGTACTTC
-	TRBJ1-1	-	TRBV9	CASSPTAHTEAFF	TGTGCCAGCAGCCCCACAGCCCACACTGAAGCTTTCTTT
-	TRBJ2-1	few	TRBV12-5	CASGYAGSYNEQFF	TGTGCTAGTGGTTACGCGGGATCCTACAATGAGCAGTTCTTC
TRBD2	TRBJ2-1	-	TRBV6-1	CASRWTGGTSGGVNEQFF	TGTGCCAGCAGGTGGACAGGGGGGACTAGCGGGGGTGTCAATGAGCAGTTCTTC
TRBD2	TRBJ2-1	-	TRBV6-2/TRBV6-3	CASSYRTRRNEQFF	TGTGCCAGCAGTTACCGGACTAGGAGGAATGAGCAGTTCTTC
-	TRBJ1-1	-	TRBV6-5	CASARTNLGTEAFF	TGTGCCAGCGCTCGGACGAACCTGGGAACTGAAGCTTTCTTT
TRBD1	TRBJ1-2	-	TRBV20-1	CSADLRGQGLLSYGYTF	TGCAGTGCTGATTTACGGGGACAGGGACTACTCTCCTATGGCTACACCTTC
-	TRBJ2-1	few	TRBV6-1	CASSEQSLSSSYNEQFF	TGTGCCAGCAGTGAACAGTCCTTATCTAGCTCCTACAATGAGCAGTTCTTC
TRBD2	TRBJ2-1	few	TRBV20-1	CSAKKAGGPSEQFF	TGCAGTGCTAAGAAAGCGGGGGGGCCTAGTGAGCAGTTCTTC
TRBD1	TRBJ1-5	few	TRBV12-3/TRBV12-4	CASSGDRVLQPQHF	TGTGCCAGCAGTGGGGACAGGGTCCTTCAGCCCCAGCATTTT
-	TRBJ1-2	-	TRBV29-1	CSVGTGGYTF	TGCAGCGTTGGGACGGGTGGCTACACCTTC